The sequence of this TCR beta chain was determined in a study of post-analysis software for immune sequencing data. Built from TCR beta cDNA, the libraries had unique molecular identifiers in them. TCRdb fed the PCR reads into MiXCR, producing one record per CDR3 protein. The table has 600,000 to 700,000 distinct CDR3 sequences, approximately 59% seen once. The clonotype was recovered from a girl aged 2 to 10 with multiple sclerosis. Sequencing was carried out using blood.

The DNA for the CDR3 is TGTGCCAGCAGTTTATCAAGGGTCACAGATACGCAGTATTTT. Protein sequence: CASSLSRVTDTQYF. The chain carries TRBV27 and TRBJ2-3; D unclear. Germline CDR1 is MNHEY and CDR2 is SMNVEV (reference sequence). The CDR3 spans 14 residues. V dropped 0 bases and J dropped 2 bases, with 6 bases sitting between them.